This record looks at one TCR beta chain sequence and its context. The antigen is unknown. Germline CDR1 is SGHRS and CDR2 is YFSETQ. V was clipped by 0 bases and J by 2 bases, with 6 bases between them. The CDR3 consists of 14 residues. This record belongs to a study of regulatory T cells in long-lasting Graves disease. Through Arm-PCR of CDR3 regions and iRepertoire HTBI primers, TCR beta libraries were built. Each CDR3 protein gets one entry after TCRdb re-called the multiplex PCR reads with MiXCR. The table records around 340,000 distinct CDR3 sequences, 15% to 20% of them present only once. Time point: persistent/refractory GD, antithyroid drugs over 5 years with positive TRAb. Generation of the TCR library employed RNA extracted from PBMCs. Study outcomes and limitations: Investigators studied peripheral blood only, not thyroid tissue. With approximately 2,800 shared public clonotypes, persistent patients exceeded new patients, who shared just over 950. Favored usage of TRBV28, TRBJ1-2 and TRBJ2-5 was recorded in persistent disease.

The chain employs TRBV5-1 and TRBJ1-5; no clear D. The receptor comes from a female donor with Graves disease. This material consisted of peripheral blood mononuclear cells (PBMCs), taken when the disease was refractory, from a patient treated with antithyroid drugs. The CDR3: CASSLESGNQPQHF. As DNA, the CDR3 is TGCGCCAGCAGCTTGGAATCCGGCAATCAGCCCCAGCATTTT. Together with reference TRBV5-1 and TRBJ1-5, the CDR3 gives the full variable domain: KAGVTQTPRYLIKTRGQQVTLSCSPISGHRSVSWYQQTPGQGLQFLFEYFSETQRNKGNFPGRFSGRQFSNSRSEMNVSTLELGDSALYLCASSLESGNQPQHFGDGTRLSIL.